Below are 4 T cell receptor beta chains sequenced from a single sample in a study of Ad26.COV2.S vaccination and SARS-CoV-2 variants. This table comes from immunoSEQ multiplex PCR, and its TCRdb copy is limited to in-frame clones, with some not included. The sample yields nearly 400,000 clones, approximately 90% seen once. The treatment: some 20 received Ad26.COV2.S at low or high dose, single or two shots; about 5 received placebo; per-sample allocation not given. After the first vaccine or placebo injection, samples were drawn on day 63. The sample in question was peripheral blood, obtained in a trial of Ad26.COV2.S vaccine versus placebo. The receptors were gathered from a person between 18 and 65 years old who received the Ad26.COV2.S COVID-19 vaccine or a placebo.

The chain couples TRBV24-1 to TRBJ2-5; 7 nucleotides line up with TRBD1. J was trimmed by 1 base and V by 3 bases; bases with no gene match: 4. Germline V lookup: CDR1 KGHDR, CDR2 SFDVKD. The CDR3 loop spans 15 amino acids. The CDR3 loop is CATSDPRDSQETQYF. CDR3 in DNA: TGTGCCACCAGTGATCCACGGGACAGCCAAGAGACCCAGTACTTC.

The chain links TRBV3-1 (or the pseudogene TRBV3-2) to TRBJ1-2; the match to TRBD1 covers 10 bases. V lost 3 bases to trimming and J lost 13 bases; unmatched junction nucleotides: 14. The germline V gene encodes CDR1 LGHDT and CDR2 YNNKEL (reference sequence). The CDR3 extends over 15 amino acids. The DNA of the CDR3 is TGTGCCAGCAGCCAGAAAACTCGACAGGGGGCAGGGGTCACCTTC. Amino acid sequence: CASSQKTRQGAGVTF.

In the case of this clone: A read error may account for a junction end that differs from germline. CDR3: CASSLGPQRVNEQFF. DNA for the CDR3: TGTGCTAGCAGCTTAGGCCCCCAAAGGGTCAATGAGCAGTTCTTC. V and J are TRBV7-7 and TRBJ2-1; no firm D call. The CDR3 runs 15 residues. Germline V gives CDR1 SSHAT, CDR2 FNYEAQ (reference sequence).

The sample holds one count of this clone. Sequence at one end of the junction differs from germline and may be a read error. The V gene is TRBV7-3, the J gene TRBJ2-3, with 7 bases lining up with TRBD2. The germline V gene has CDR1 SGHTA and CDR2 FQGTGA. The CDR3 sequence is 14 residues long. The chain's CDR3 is CASSLTEGSGKVDF. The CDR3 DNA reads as TGTGCCAGCAGCTTAACAGAGGGAAGCGGGAAGGTGGATTTT.